The TCR beta chain under discussion was sequenced for a study of blood T cells in healthy people across ages. At the level of the study: Template switching caught about one barcoded beta molecule for each two T cells. The study, taken as a whole, reports: TCR beta diversity tracked closely with naive T cell percentage. It was held that diversity estimates obtained from one million T cells represented underestimates. Greater diversity and more naive CD4+ cells were seen in long-lived donors than in aged donors.

Germline V CDR1 and CDR2: LGHNA, YSLEER. The CDR3 is 17 residues long. J lost 4 bases, V lost 0 bases, and 9 bases had no gene match. As regards this clonotype: Its antigen is currently unknown.

The second PCR ran about 6 to 12 cycles with a sample-barcoded 5' primer and J-beta primers. TCRdb analysed the 5' RACE reads with MiXCR anew, one entry per CDR3 protein. The sample yields roughly 500,000 distinct CDR3 sequences, about 25% seen once. The sequenced material came from blood. This TCR was sampled from a woman between 70 and 85 years old in good health. The J gene is TRBJ2-5, the V gene TRBV4-3; 9 bases fit TRBD2. The CDR3 sequence: CASSQDPASGVGETQYF. The CDR3 DNA reads TGCGCCAGCAGCCAAGATCCGGCTAGCGGGGTGGGAGAGACCCAGTACTTC.